This record concerns one T cell receptor beta chain sequence. Its specificity is unknown. Trimming pared 2 bases from V and 11 bases from J, leaving 12 bases between. The germline CDR1 and CDR2 sequences are SEHNR and FQNEAQ (reference sequence). This CDR3 has 12 residues. This entry comes from a study of a mutant IDH1 vaccine in newly diagnosed glioma. Whole-study context: The sex distribution of treated patients was approximately 62% male and about 40% female, with a mean age of approximately 40 years. The earlier regimen, radiotherapy, temozolomide, or both, was most often both. Study findings and constraints: Vaccination induced immune responses in about 93% of patients.

Assay: immunoSEQ multiplex PCR; the TCRdb copy retains only in-frame clones and omits some. The repertoire consists of about 32,000 clones, with roughly four fifths occurring once and the leading ten covering 7% to 7.5%. Time point reported: week 35, safety follow-up. With topical imiquimod, each dose of the vaccine consisted of 300 ug of mutant IDH1 20-mer peptide. Donor tumors were new WHO grade 3 or 4 IDH1-mutant, ATRX-lost astrocytomas. The sequencing here drew on PBMCs, taken from a glioma patient whose treatment included an IDH1 peptide vaccine. This TCR was recovered from a woman younger than 35 with glioma. This chain uses TRBV7-9 with TRBJ1-1; D perhaps matches TRBD1 (6 bases). Here the CDR3 reads CASSLIRGHAFF. In DNA, the CDR3 is TGTGCCAGCAGCTTAATACGGGGGCATGCTTTCTTT.